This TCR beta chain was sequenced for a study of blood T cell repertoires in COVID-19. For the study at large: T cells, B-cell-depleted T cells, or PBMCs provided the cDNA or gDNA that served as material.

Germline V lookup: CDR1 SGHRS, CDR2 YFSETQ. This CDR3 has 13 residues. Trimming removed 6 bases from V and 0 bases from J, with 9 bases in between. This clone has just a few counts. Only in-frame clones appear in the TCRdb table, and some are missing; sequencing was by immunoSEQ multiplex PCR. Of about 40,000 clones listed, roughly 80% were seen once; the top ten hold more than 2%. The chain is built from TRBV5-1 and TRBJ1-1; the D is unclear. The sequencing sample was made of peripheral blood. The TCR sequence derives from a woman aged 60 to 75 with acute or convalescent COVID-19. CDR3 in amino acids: CASKTEMNTEAFF. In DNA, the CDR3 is TGCGCCAGCAAAACCGAGATGAACACTGAAGCTTTCTTT.